The 20 T cell receptor beta chains given below trace back to one sample, sequenced in a study of blood T cell repertoires in COVID-19. Clones were sequenced by immunoSEQ multiplex PCR, and TCRdb holds only the in-frame ones, with some missing. The top ten clones hold about 10% of a sample with about 120,000 clones, roughly 76% of them seen once. Material: peripheral blood. These receptors were obtained from a human donor in a cohort sampled during active COVID-19.

This clone was found once. The rearrangement joins TRBV7-8 to TRBJ2-7, with D possibly matching TRBD2 (6 bases). Germline values: CDR1 SGHVS, CDR2 FQNEAQ. The CDR3 has 15 residues. Trimming removed 2 bases at V and 0 bases at J, with 11 bases between. The CDR3 reads CASSLSYGSSYEQYF. CDR3 bases: TGTGCCAGCAGCTTATCGTACGGGAGCTCCTACGAGCAGTACTTC.

J is TRBJ1-2 and V is TRBV7-6, with a possible D match to TRBD1 (6 bases). V lost 5 bases to trimming and J lost 2 bases, with 9 bases between them. This CDR3 has 13 residues. Germline values: CDR1 SGHVS, CDR2 FNYEAQ. CDR3 loop: CASSPTGNYGYTF. The DNA for the CDR3 is TGTGCCAGCAGCCCTACAGGGAACTATGGCTACACCTTC.

The J gene is TRBJ2-1, the V gene TRBV7-9, with unresolved D. V dropped 0 bases and J dropped 1 base, with 13 bases sitting between them. The CDR3 covers 17 residues. The germline gives CDR1 SEHNR, CDR2 FQNEAQ (reference sequence). This CDR3 is CASSLARVEFSYNEQFF. CDR3 nucleotides: TGTGCCAGCAGCTTAGCGAGAGTTGAATTTTCCTACAATGAGCAGTTCTTC.

The rearrangement joins TRBV5-1 to TRBJ2-2; D is perhaps TRBD2 (6 bases). The V gene's germline CDR1 is SGHRS and CDR2 YFSETQ. The CDR3 runs 11 residues. Trimming removed 7 bases at V and 5 bases at J, with 6 bases between. The CDR3 DNA is TGCGCCAGCCGGGGGACCGGGGAGCTGTTTTTT. Protein product: CASRGTGELFF. Filled out from reference TRBV5-1 and TRBJ2-2, the complete variable domain reads KAGVTQTPRYLIKTRGQQVTLSCSPISGHRSVSWYQQTPGQGLQFLFEYFSETQRNKGNFPGRFSGRQFSNSRSEMNVSTLELGDSALYLCASRGTGELFFGEGSRLTVL.

This chain uses TRBV5-5 with TRBJ2-4; 7 bases line up with TRBD1. The CDR3 has 17 residues. Germline CDR1 reads SGHKS; CDR2 reads YYEKEE (reference sequence). V lost 3 bases and J lost 0; bases outside the gene matches: 9. The CDR3 bases are TGTGCCAGCAGCTCCATCGACAGGGCCCTAGCCAAAAACATTCAGTACTTC. Its protein product is CASSSIDRALAKNIQYF. Full variable domain (outside the CDR3, taken from reference TRBV5-5 and TRBJ2-4): DAGVTQSPTHLIKTRGQQVTLRCSPISGHKSVSWYQQVLGQGPQFIFQYYEKEERGRGNFPDRFSARQFPNYSSELNVNALLLGDSALYLCASSSIDRALAKNIQYFGAGTRLSVL.

This chain uses TRBV6-5 with TRBJ1-1; a possible D gene is TRBD1 (6 bases). The CDR3 runs 13 residues. V was pared by 4 bases and J by 1 base, with 7 bases between. Germline V gene data show CDR1 as MNHEY and CDR2 as SVGAGI. In DNA form, the CDR3 reads TGTGCCAGCAGTTGGGACAAGAACACTGAAGCTTTCTTT. It codes for CASSWDKNTEAFF.

The chain is built from TRBV14 and TRBJ2-7; D may be TRBD2 (5 bases). Germline assignment: CDR1 SGHDN and CDR2 FVKESK. The CDR3 has 13 amino acids. Trimming stripped 1 base from V and 6 bases from J, with 10 bases between. This CDR3 is CASSQVPGGEQYF. In DNA form, the CDR3 reads TGTGCCAGCAGCCAAGTTCCTGGAGGCGAGCAGTACTTC.

This rearrangement joins TRBV12-5 to TRBJ1-3; TRBD1 matches 9 bases. The CDR3 loop spans 16 amino acids. Looked up from germline, CDR1 is LGHNT and CDR2 is FRNRAP. V was clipped by 6 bases and J by 3 bases; unmatched bases: 9. The CDR3 sequence is CASGQPGTGIGNTIYF. CDR3 in DNA: TGTGCTAGTGGCCAACCCGGGACAGGGATTGGAAACACCATATATTTT.

This clone was seen more than once but under ten times. The CDR3 loop is CATSERTGGYNEQFF. In nucleotides, the CDR3 is TGTGCCACCAGTGAGAGGACAGGGGGATACAATGAGCAGTTCTTC. The rearrangement joins TRBV24-1 to TRBJ2-1; the match to TRBD1 covers 10 bases. Germline V lookup: CDR1 KGHDR, CDR2 SFDVKD. V lost 4 bases to trimming and J lost 4 bases; unmatched junction nucleotides: 3. The CDR3 contains 15 residues.

The rearrangement joins TRBV7-2 to TRBJ2-1; TRBD1 matches 9 bases. There are 16 residues in the CDR3. The J segment lost 7 bases and the V segment lost 0 bases, leaving 7 bases of the junction unmatched. Germline assignment: CDR1 SGHTA and CDR2 FQGNSA. CDR3 in amino acids: CASSLARDRALNEQFF. In DNA, the CDR3 is TGTGCCAGCAGCTTAGCCCGGGACAGGGCTCTAAATGAGCAGTTCTTC.

This rearrangement joins TRBV7-6 to TRBJ1-2; 8 nucleotides align to TRBD1. Germline V CDR1 and CDR2: SGHVS, FNYEAQ. The CDR3 loop spans 19 amino acids. Trimming removed 2 bases from V and 3 bases from J; junction bases left unmatched: 17. The CDR3 loop reads CASSLPYKEDREVDYGYTF. The CDR3 DNA follows: TGTGCCAGCAGCTTACCCTATAAAGAGGACAGGGAGGTTGACTATGGCTACACCTTC.

CDR3 coding DNA: TGTGCCAGCTCAACAGACAGTGCAACTAATGAAAAACTGTTTTTT. It specifies CASSTDSATNEKLFF. The chain has TRBV18 and TRBJ1-4; D might be TRBD1 (5 bases). Trimming stripped 5 bases from V and 0 bases from J, with 10 bases between. The CDR3 has 15 amino acids. The germline gives CDR1 KGHSH, CDR2 LQKENI.

The chain is built from TRBV25-1 and TRBJ1-2, with 7 positions matching TRBD1. Germline V gives CDR1 MGHDK, CDR2 SYGVNS. The CDR3 loop spans 16 amino acids. Trimming at V came to 3 bases and at J to 4 bases, leaving 11 bases not matched to a gene. The CDR3 loop is CASSDPDRAGGYGYTF. The CDR3 DNA is TGTGCCAGCAGTGACCCTGACCGGGCAGGGGGCTATGGCTACACCTTC.

V usage is TRBV30 and J usage is TRBJ2-7; 8 nucleotides match TRBD1. The CDR3 length is 15 residues. Germline trimming cut 3 bases from V and 4 bases from J; bases unmatched to any gene: 11. In germline, CDR1 is GTSNPN, CDR2 SVGIG (reference sequence). The CDR3 spells CAWSLRDTGGYEQYF. CDR3 nucleotides: TGTGCCTGGAGCCTACGCGATACAGGGGGATACGAGCAGTACTTC.

V and J are TRBV6-8 and TRBJ2-2; D is undetermined. The CDR3 loop spans 12 amino acids. The V and J ends lost 6 bases and 4 bases respectively, with 6 bases between them. Per the germline V gene, CDR1 is MNHGY and CDR2 is SAAAGT. The CDR3 reads CASSQFTGELFF. The CDR3 DNA follows: TGTGCCAGCAGCCAGTTCACCGGGGAGCTGTTTTTT.

This chain links TRBV5-8 with TRBJ2-7; weak D call: TRBD2 (7 bases). The CDR3 length is 14 residues. V lost 4 bases and J lost 6, with 17 bases in between. Germline V lookup: CDR1 SGHTS, CDR2 YDEGEE. The CDR3 here is CASSPKGGRTEQYF. The CDR3 DNA is TGTGCCAGCAGCCCGAAGGGGGGGCGGACCGAGCAGTACTTC.

This chain links TRBV6-5 with TRBJ1-5; maybe TRBD1 (6 bases). V lost 7 bases, J lost 4 bases, and 11 bases lay in between. Per the germline V gene, CDR1 is MNHEY and CDR2 is SVGAGI. The CDR3 runs to 13 residues. This chain's CDR3 is CASKGGGNQPQHF. The CDR3 bases are TGTGCCAGCAAGGGGGGGGGAAATCAGCCCCAGCATTTT.

V usage is TRBV25-1 and J usage is TRBJ1-2; the D gene is possibly TRBD1 (5 bases). From germline, CDR1 is MGHDK and CDR2 SYGVNS. This CDR3 region has 14 residues. V lost 2 bases, J lost 3 bases, and 10 bases lay in between. The CDR3 protein is CASSEQGPYYGYTF. The CDR3 DNA follows: TGTGCCAGCAGTGAACAGGGCCCCTACTATGGCTACACCTTC.

The V call is TRBV25-1, the J call TRBJ2-6, with 8 bases that match TRBD1. The J segment lost 0 bases and the V segment lost 4 bases, leaving 5 bases of the junction unmatched. Germline assignment: CDR1 MGHDK and CDR2 SYGVNS. The CDR3 has 17 residues. In DNA, the CDR3 is TGTGCCAGCAGTGGTGGACAGGGACTCTCTGGGGCCAACGTCCTGACTTTC. It yields the protein CASSGGQGLSGANVLTF.

The chain uses TRBV29-1 and TRBJ1-3; the match to TRBD1 covers 7 bases. The germline gives CDR1 SQVTM, CDR2 ANQGSEA. The junction had 10 bases not matched to a gene; V was cut back by 3 bases and J by 2 bases. The CDR3 consists of 16 residues. The CDR3 sequence is CSVDRGQALTGNTIYF. In nucleotides, the CDR3 is TGCAGCGTTGACAGAGGACAGGCTCTAACTGGAAACACCATATATTTT.